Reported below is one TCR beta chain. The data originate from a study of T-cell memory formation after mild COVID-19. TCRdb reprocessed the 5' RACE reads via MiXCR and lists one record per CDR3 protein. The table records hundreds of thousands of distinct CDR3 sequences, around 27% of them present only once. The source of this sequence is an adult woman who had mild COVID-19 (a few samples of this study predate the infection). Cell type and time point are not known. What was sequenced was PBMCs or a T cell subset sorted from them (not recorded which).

This CDR3 reads CASSGIGETQYF. The CDR3 DNA follows: TGTGCCAGCAGTGGGATCGGGGAGACCCAGTACTTC. V is TRBV6-1 and J is TRBJ2-5; no clear D gene. The V end lost 4 bases, the J end lost 5 bases, and 8 bases lay between the germline ends. The CDR3 extends over 12 amino acids. Germline V gene data show CDR1 as MNHNS and CDR2 as SASEGT.